This T cell receptor beta chain was found in a study of T cells in Graves' hyperthyroidism and ophthalmopathy. Study-wide results and limits: Separating ophthalmopathy from stable hyperthyroidism was achieved by a 13 V-J model.

Amplified TCR beta CDR3 regions derived from RNA transcripts. The primer set for the first-round RT-PCR of the TCR CDR3 was HTBI. TCRdb analysed the multiplex PCR reads with MiXCR anew, one entry per CDR3 protein. The profile covers hundreds of thousands of distinct CDR3 sequences, with roughly 15% appearing a single time and around 20% taken by the ten largest. Clinical symptoms, serum thyroxine and TRAb, thyroid ultrasound and orbital computed tomography together formed the diagnostic basis. With respect to this clonotype: The target antigen is unknown. A much larger clone differs from this one at a single base, so this may be a read error.

Germline CDR1 is ENHRY and CDR2 is SYGVKD. The CDR3 spans 16 residues. Trimming at V came to 5 bases and at J to 6 bases, leaving 16 bases not matched to a gene. The chain recombines TRBV10-3 with TRBJ2-7; 7 bases align to TRBD1. Sequencing was carried out using blood. This sequence originates from a woman aged 55-69 years with Graves' ophthalmopathy. The CDR3 sequence is CAISPHGQDHSGEQYF. The CDR3 bases are TGTGCCATCAGTCCCCACGGACAGGATCATTCGGGCGAGCAGTACTTC.